This TCR beta chain is drawn from a study of T cell responses to AZD1222 COVID-19 vaccine. Across the study: Second-dose intervals of approximately 4 or approximately 12 weeks were pooled.

The V gene lost 0 bases and the J gene lost 7 bases, with 12 bases spanning the gap. CDR3 length: 14 amino acids. CDR1 and CDR2 from the germline V gene are WSHSY and SAAADI. This clone was seen a few times. Its antigen is undetermined. Study conclusions and caveats: A mostly white British donor set with more females was recruited, and clonal diversity was possibly underestimated. The study found vaccine-associated CD4 TCRs spanning spike, dominant at 160-218 and 743-854.

Only in-frame clones appear in the TCRdb table, and some are missing; sequencing was by immunoSEQ multiplex PCR. The repertoire holds roughly 250,000 clones, with 93% as singletons. The clonotype was recovered from an adult in good health. The chain recombines TRBV10-2 with TRBJ1-2; perhaps TRBD1 as D (6 bases). Source: peripheral blood, taken on day 0 of AZD1222 vaccination. The CDR3 is CASSESRQGLGYTF. CDR3 DNA sequence: TGCGCCAGCAGTGAGTCTCGGCAGGGGCTTGGCTACACCTTC.